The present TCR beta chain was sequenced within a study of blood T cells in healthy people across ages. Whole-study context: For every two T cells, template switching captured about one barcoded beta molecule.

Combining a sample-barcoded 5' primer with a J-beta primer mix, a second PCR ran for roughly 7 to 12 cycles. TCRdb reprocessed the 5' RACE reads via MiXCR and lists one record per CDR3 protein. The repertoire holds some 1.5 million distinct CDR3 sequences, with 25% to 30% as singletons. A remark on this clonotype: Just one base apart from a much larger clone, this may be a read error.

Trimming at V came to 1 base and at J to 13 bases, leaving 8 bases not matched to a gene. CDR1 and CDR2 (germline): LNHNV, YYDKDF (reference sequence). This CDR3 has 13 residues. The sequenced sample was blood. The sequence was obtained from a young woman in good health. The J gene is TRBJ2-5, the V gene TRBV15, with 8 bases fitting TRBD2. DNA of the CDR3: TGTGCCACCAGCAGAGGGGCGCGGGAGGAGCGGTACTTC. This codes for CATSRGAREERYF.